Shown below are 21 T cell receptor beta chains from a single sample sequenced in a study of T cell clones after liver transplantation. The table came from immunoSEQ multiplex PCR; TCRdb's copy has only in-frame clones and leaves some out. In the table there are around 80,000 clones, roughly 82% of which are singletons. The material sequenced was CD4+ T cells from blood, taken approximately 45 months after liver transplant. These receptors were collected from a human patient who received a liver transplant. The graft donor may have given rise to some T cells.

The V gene is TRBV6-5, the J gene TRBJ1-2; D unresolved. The CDR3 extends over 13 amino acids. Trimming took off 2 bases at V and 6 bases at J, with 10 bases between the two ends. Germline V gene sequence: CDR1 MNHEY, CDR2 SVGAGI. CDR3 DNA: TGTGCCAGCAGTTACGGACCCTTTGATGGCTACACCTTC. Translation gives CASSYGPFDGYTF.

The gene calls are TRBV7-6 and TRBJ1-2; D is perhaps TRBD1 (6 bases). This CDR3 region has 14 residues. Trimming shortened V by 5 bases and J by 1 base, and 11 bases separated the two germline ends. Germline lookup yields CDR1 SGHVS and CDR2 FNYEAQ. The CDR3 nucleotides read TGTGCCAGCAGCCCGGGGACATTTAACTATGGCTACACCTTC. It codes for CASSPGTFNYGYTF. The full variable domain, with the rest looked up from reference TRBV7-6 and TRBJ1-2, is GAGVSQSPRYKVTKRGQDVALRCDPISGHVSLYWYRQALGQGPEFLTYFNYEAQQDKSGLPNDRFSAERPEGSISTLTIQRTEQRDSAMYRCASSPGTFNYGYTFGSGTRLTVV.

V gene TRBV29-1 combines with J gene TRBJ2-3; no clear D gene. Germline CDR1 is SQVTM and CDR2 is ANQGSEA. V was pared by 4 bases and J by 6 bases, with 14 bases between. There are 13 residues in the CDR3. The CDR3 protein is CSVAGSPADTQYF. CDR3 nucleotide sequence: TGCAGCGTTGCTGGCTCCCCTGCCGATACGCAGTATTTT.

This clone was counted a few times. The chain has TRBV30 and TRBJ2-3; D is uncertain. The V gene's germline CDR1 is GTSNPN and CDR2 SVGIG (reference sequence). Trimming cost V 0 bases and J 2 bases, with 0 bases left between them. There are 11 residues in the CDR3. CDR3 nucleotide sequence: TGTGCCTGGAGTGTCACAGATACGCAGTATTTT. Protein sequence: CAWSVTDTQYF.

The chain combines TRBV6-1 with TRBJ2-6; perhaps TRBD2 as D (5 bases). CDR3 length: 15 amino acids. The V end was cut by 4 bases, the J end by 6 bases, with 13 bases between. Germline assignment: CDR1 MNHNS and CDR2 SASEGT. In DNA form, the CDR3 reads TGTGCCAGCAGTGCCCTAGCTCTGGTGGCCAACGTCCTGACTTTC. Its translation is CASSALALVANVLTF.

This clone occurred a few times. The chain's CDR3 is CASSLFPGANVLTF. In DNA, the CDR3 is TGCGCCAGCAGCTTGTTCCCTGGGGCCAACGTCCTGACTTTC. The chain employs TRBV5-1 and TRBJ2-6; D unresolved. The CDR3 runs to 14 residues. V was shortened by 1 base and J by 2 bases, with 4 bases between the two germline ends. Germline-derived CDR1 and CDR2 are SGHRS and YFSETQ. Filled out from reference TRBV5-1 and TRBJ2-6, the complete variable domain reads KAGVTQTPRYLIKTRGQQVTLSCSPISGHRSVSWYQQTPGQGLQFLFEYFSETQRNKGNFPGRFSGRQFSNSRSEMNVSTLELGDSALYLCASSLFPGANVLTFGAGSRLTVL.

The rearrangement links TRBV6-1 to TRBJ1-1, with TRBD1 as a possible D gene (5 bases). CDR1 is MNHNS, CDR2 SASEGT, per germline. Trimming cost V 6 bases and J 10 bases, with 18 bases left between them. The CDR3 has 13 residues. CDR3 nucleotide sequence: TGTGCCAGCAGGAGGGGCCGGGGAACGGGAGCTTTCTTT. It yields the protein CASRRGRGTGAFF.

The J gene is TRBJ1-4, the V gene TRBV5-8; tentative D call: TRBD1 (6 bases). Trimming took off 4 bases at V and 4 bases at J, with 14 bases between the two ends. Germline lookup yields CDR1 SGHTS and CDR2 YDEGEE. This CDR3 is built from 15 residues. The CDR3 here is CASSNGQPGNEKLFF. For the CDR3, the DNA is TGTGCCAGCAGCAATGGACAGCCCGGTAATGAAAAACTGTTTTTT.

This chain links TRBV5-1 with TRBJ1-4; D remains ambiguous. The V gene lost 0 bases and the J gene lost 0 bases, with 6 bases spanning the gap. The CDR3 length is 15 residues. Germline CDR1 and CDR2: SGHRS and YFSETQ. The CDR3 loop is CASSLGPSTNEKLFF. The CDR3 DNA follows: TGCGCCAGCAGCTTGGGCCCATCAACTAATGAAAAACTGTTTTTT.

This clone was picked up a small number of times. This chain joins TRBV28 and TRBJ1-5, with D possibly matching TRBD1 (6 bases). The V and J ends lost 6 bases and 6 bases respectively, with 18 bases between them. The CDR3 has 15 amino acids. Germline V gene sequence: CDR1 MDHEN, CDR2 SYDVKM. CDR3 residues: CASRTEAARGQPQHF. CDR3 nucleotide sequence: TGTGCCAGCAGAACGGAGGCGGCCAGGGGTCAGCCCCAGCATTTT.

The chain has TRBV19 and TRBJ2-7; 10 positions agree with TRBD1. With V trimmed by 2 bases and J by 3 bases, 4 bases remained unmatched. The germline V gene has CDR1 LNHDA and CDR2 SQIVND (reference sequence). The CDR3 is 15 amino acids. CDR3: CASSIRGQGFYEQYF. Here the CDR3 DNA reads TGTGCCAGTAGTATAAGGGGACAGGGGTTCTACGAGCAGTACTTC.

This chain uses TRBV18 with TRBJ2-7, with D tentatively TRBD1 or TRBD2 (5 bases each). Germline V lookup: CDR1 KGHSH, CDR2 LQKENI. This CDR3 is built from 14 residues. V lost 3 bases to trimming and J lost 6 bases, with 15 bases between them. The CDR3 here is CASSPTVGVSEQYF. The CDR3 nucleotides read TGTGCCAGCTCACCTACCGTGGGGGTGAGCGAGCAGTACTTC.

The chain has TRBV4-3 and TRBJ2-1; D gene uncertain. The germline V gene has CDR1 LGHNA and CDR2 YSLEER. The length of the CDR3 is 13 residues. In DNA, the CDR3 is TGCGTACGAAGGGAAAAGATGCGGAATGAGCAGTTCTTC. It is translated as CVRREKMRNEQFF.

The rearrangement joins TRBV11-2 to TRBJ2-1; TRBD2 aligns across 14 bases. Trimming at V came to 3 bases and at J to 15 bases, leaving 7 bases not matched to a gene. The germline V gene has CDR1 SGHAT and CDR2 FQNNGV. The CDR3 contains 14 residues. CDR3 loop: CASSFHGTSGSRFF. The DNA of the CDR3 is TGTGCCAGCAGCTTCCACGGGACTAGCGGGAGTCGGTTCTTC.

The DNA for the CDR3 is TGTGCCAGCAGCCAGTCCCCCAACGGCAACTACGAGCAGTACTTC. Protein product: CASSQSPNGNYEQYF. The rearrangement uses TRBV7-8 and TRBJ2-7; D unclear. Between the trimmed V and J ends, which lost 5 bases and 3 bases, there was a span of 17 bases. Germline assignment: CDR1 SGHVS and CDR2 FQNEAQ. The CDR3 spans 15 residues.

This clone was observed a single time. The V gene is TRBV11-2, the J gene TRBJ1-2; TRBD1 might be the D (6 bases). The V and J ends lost 3 bases and 8 bases respectively, with 10 bases between them. Germline assignment: CDR1 SGHAT and CDR2 FQNNGV. The CDR3 is 12 amino acids. The CDR3 region has the DNA TGTGCCAGCAGCTTCAGGGGTCGCGGCTACACCTTC. It is translated as CASSFRGRGYTF.

The chain employs TRBV7-6 and TRBJ2-1, with unresolved D. V shed 6 bases and J shed 8 bases, with 20 bases lying between them. Germline assignment: CDR1 SGHVS and CDR2 FNYEAQ. CDR3 length: 15 residues. The CDR3 nucleotides are TGTGCCAGCAGTCCCATGACGGTAGTAGCCTATGAGCAGTTCTTC. The encoded protein is CASSPMTVVAYEQFF.

This clone was found a few times. The chain couples TRBV5-4 to TRBJ2-3, with D possibly TRBD2 on 6 matching bases. The CDR3 length is 16 residues. Trimming took 2 bases from V and 1 from J, leaving 14 bases between them. Germline assignment: CDR1 SGHNT and CDR2 YYREEE (reference sequence). CDR3 protein: CASSFPSGVGTDTQYF. CDR3 DNA: TGTGCCAGCAGCTTTCCCTCGGGAGTTGGCACAGATACGCAGTATTTT.

The gene calls are TRBV28 and TRBJ2-2; D possibly corresponds to TRBD1 (6 bases). The CDR3 consists of 16 residues. V was clipped by 0 bases and J by 2 bases, with 10 bases between them. Germline lookup yields CDR1 MDHEN and CDR2 SYDVKM. The CDR3 DNA follows: TGTGCCAGCAGTTTATGGGAAGGGGGAAACACCGGGGAGCTGTTTTTT. This codes for CASSLWEGGNTGELFF.

The gene calls are TRBV20-1 and TRBJ2-5; D gene ambiguous. Trimming left V 4 bases short and J 1 base short, with 1 base between. The CDR3 length is 10 residues. Germline V gene lookup returns CDR1 DFQATT and CDR2 SNEGSKA (reference sequence). Here the CDR3 reads CSAIQETQYF. CDR3 bases: TGCAGTGCTATCCAAGAGACCCAGTACTTC.

V usage is TRBV7-9 and J usage is TRBJ2-5, with D uncertain. Germline assignment: CDR1 SEHNR and CDR2 FQNEAQ (reference sequence). The V and J ends lost 2 bases and 2 bases respectively, with 9 bases between them. This CDR3 region has 14 residues. CDR3 sequence (DNA): TGTGCCAGCAGCTTAACGGCTGGACAAGAGACCCAGTACTTC. It is translated as CASSLTAGQETQYF.